This entry lists 11 T cell receptor beta chains sequenced from one sample in a study of human T cells and chemical hapten exposure. MiXCR, applied by TCRdb to the RACE reads, yields one record per CDR3 protein. Found here are more than 90,000 distinct CDR3 sequences, approximately 10% of them singletons; the top ten hold 3.2%. Time point meaning: patch test 2, 6 weeks after DPC sensitization. Treatment indicated: therapeutic diphenylcyclopropenone sensitization with weekly scalp DPC. The sample in question was whole blood, obtained in connection with sensitization to the hapten diphenylcyclopropenone (DPC). The receptors originated from a woman aged 35 to 49 with alopecia areata. Some clones in this sample may be carry-over from other donors' samples.

This clonotype appeared many times. The chain combines TRBV15 with TRBJ1-2; D gene ambiguous. The ends were cut back, 0 bases at V and 0 bases at J, with 17 bases in the middle. CDR1 and CDR2 from the germline V gene are LNHNV and YYDKDF (reference sequence). The CDR3 length is 18 residues. This CDR3 is CATSREGWTGTTNYGYTF. Here the CDR3 DNA reads TGTGCCACCAGCAGAGAAGGGTGGACCGGCACAACTAACTATGGCTACACCTTC.

The sample holds many counts of this clonotype. This chain's CDR3 is CASSLGGQGTEAFF. CDR3 in DNA: TGTGCCAGCAGCCTGGGGGGGCAGGGGACTGAAGCTTTCTTT. This chain links TRBV4-2 with TRBJ1-1, with D possibly TRBD1 on 6 matching bases. This CDR3 region has 14 residues. V was pared by 4 bases and J by 5 bases, with 14 bases between. Germline V CDR1 and CDR2: LGHNA, YNFKEQ.

This clonotype has a handful of counts. The chain recombines TRBV28 with TRBJ1-5; 7 positions match TRBD1. J was trimmed by 0 bases and V by 7 bases; bases with no gene match: 6. Germline lookup yields CDR1 MDHEN and CDR2 SYDVKM. The CDR3 loop spans 15 amino acids. The CDR3 region is CASTRTGLSNQPQHF. The CDR3 bases are TGTGCCAGCACCCGGACAGGCCTTAGCAATCAGCCCCAGCATTTT.

The sample holds a few counts of this clonotype. The rearrangement links TRBV24-1 to TRBJ1-5, with 7 bases matching TRBD1. Unmatched junction bases numbered 6, after V lost 0 bases and J lost 5 bases. This CDR3 has 16 residues. Germline lookup yields CDR1 KGHDR and CDR2 SFDVKD. CDR3 loop: CATSDLGQDDDQPQHF. The CDR3 coding sequence is TGTGCCACCAGTGATTTGGGACAGGATGATGATCAGCCCCAGCATTTT.

This clonotype turned up a few times. The CDR3 DNA sequence: TGTGCCAGCAGCTCAGGGACAGGAGAAGAGACCCAGTACTTC. Residues: CASSSGTGEETQYF. V is TRBV7-9 and J is TRBJ2-5; 8 bases align to TRBD1. Germline CDR1 reads SEHNR; CDR2 reads FQNEAQ (reference sequence). The CDR3 is 14 amino acids. V shed 4 bases and J 3 bases; nucleotides not matched to a gene: 4.

At least ten counts were recorded for this clonotype. The J gene is TRBJ2-7, the V gene TRBV2, with D perhaps being TRBD1 or TRBD2 (5 bases each). Trimming left V 0 bases short and J 11 bases short, with 14 bases between. The CDR3 loop spans 13 amino acids. The germline V gene has CDR1 SNHLY and CDR2 FYNNEI. The CDR3 loop reads CASSEAGVSQEYF. The CDR3, as DNA: TGTGCCAGCAGTGAAGCGGGGGTAAGCCAGGAGTACTTC.

The rearrangement uses TRBV3-1 and TRBJ2-4; 7 bases agree with TRBD1. CDR1 is LGHDT and CDR2 is YNNKEL in the germline V gene (reference sequence). J was trimmed by 2 bases and V by 1 base; bases with no gene match: 5. This CDR3 spans 16 amino acids. The CDR3 bases are TGTGCCAGCAGCCAAGCAGGAAGGGGGCCCAAAAACATTCAGTACTTC. Its protein product is CASSQAGRGPKNIQYF.

There are many counts of this clonotype. The chain employs TRBV7-2 and TRBJ2-3; 10 bases agree with TRBD1. The CDR3 spans 17 residues. In germline, CDR1 is SGHTA, CDR2 FQGNSA. V shed 5 bases, J shed 3 bases, and the junction held 11 bases outside the gene matches. The CDR3 DNA follows: TGTGCCAGCAGCCTGAGACAGGGGGCAATGGGTACAGATACGCAGTATTTT. Protein sequence: CASSLRQGAMGTDTQYF.

This clonotype was found many times. The rearrangement links TRBV19 to TRBJ1-1; maybe TRBD1 (6 bases). Trimming took 6 bases from V and 4 from J, leaving 27 bases between them. CDR3 length: 18 amino acids. Germline V gene lookup returns CDR1 LNHDA and CDR2 SQIVND (reference sequence). The CDR3 loop is CASRDGSGARDYITEAFF. The DNA of the CDR3 is TGTGCCAGTAGGGACGGTTCGGGGGCGAGGGACTATATCACTGAAGCTTTCTTT.

There are many counts of this clonotype. The chain couples TRBV5-6 to TRBJ1-1; D unclear. The germline gives CDR1 SGHDT, CDR2 YYEEEE. V was clipped by 1 base and J by 0 bases, with 13 bases between them. This CDR3 comprises 16 residues. CDR3 loop: CASSLWGDNLNTEAFF. The CDR3 DNA reads TGTGCCAGCAGCTTGTGGGGAGATAATTTGAACACTGAAGCTTTCTTT.

As to this clonotype: Possible read error: a much larger clone is one base away. J is TRBJ1-2 and V is TRBV6-6, with D perhaps matching TRBD1 (5 bases). CDR3 length: 12 residues. CDR1 and CDR2 (germline): MNHNY, SVGAGI (reference sequence). CDR3 DNA sequence: TGTGCCTACGGGGGATCTAACTATGCCTACACCTTC. Its translation: CAYGGSNYAYTF.